This T cell receptor (beta chain) appears in the sequencing data of a study of T cell repertoires in cytomegalovirus infection (dated by TCRdb to about 2019). At the level of the whole study: The HLA type of each donor mattered for the analysis, because public TCR beta signatures pointed to carriage of CMV infection along with the matching HLA type. The study at large found these results: In the ex vivo response, HLA-C-restricted CMV-specific TCR beta clonotypes were dominant, and in two of eight donors the single most frequent clonotype came from this HLA-C-restricted group. In both this cohort and an independent approximately 400-donor cohort, the cumulative frequency of public TCR beta family members distinguished carriers of CMV infection plus the relevant HLA type.

CDR1 and CDR2 are drawn from the germline V gene: SGHVS, FQNEAQ. The CDR3 contains 16 residues, cysteine and phenylalanine counted. This entry keeps only the CDR3 DNA: 48 bases, framed from base 1. V is cut back by 4 bases and J by 3 bases, with 5 bases in the junction unmatched. This clonotype was observed many times. Its antigen target is currently unknown. Per-nucleotide qualities are absent, and no much larger clonotype sits a single base away. TCRdb names Illumina HiSeq 1500 as the instrument used. TCRdb took the public reads, trimmed them with fastp at Q25, ran MiXCR for clone calling and kept in-frame beta chains. Identical CDR3 proteins give one entry, which carries the most common genes and DNA. The sample table contains 480,000 or so distinct CDR3 sequences; only one count was recorded for roughly 10% of them. Jointly, the top ten make up around 9.6% of the sample.

The sample was PBMCs. The V and J segments used are TRBV7-8 and TRBJ2-3, and 12 junctional nucleotides match TRBD2. This TCR derives from a human donor in good health (CMV status not recorded). Some clones in this sample may be carry-over from other donors' samples. The DNA is as follows: TGTGCCAGCAGCTCCCGGACTAGCGGGAAAACAGATACGCAGTATTTT. It encodes CASSSRTSGKTDTQYF.